This T cell receptor beta chain appears in the sequencing data of a study of cytomegalovirus exposure and HLA in healthy donors. Turning to the study itself: Some 85 million unique TCRs, all from HLA-typed donors, were included in an early release of the data.

Study results and caveats: There were some public TCRs occurring in many donors, but most TCR sequences were rare. Per a later analysis, 16,951 TCR beta sequences showed association with HLA alleles at 0.05 false discovery rate.

A note on this clone: Antigen: not known.

Germline-derived CDR1 and CDR2 are SEHNR and FQNEAQ (reference sequence). The germline V and J ends were trimmed by 5 bases and 5 bases, with 6 bases remaining between them. This CDR3 is 11 amino acids long. PCR employed 60 Vbeta and 13 Jbeta primers. TCRdb keeps only in-frame clones here, not all; method: immunoSEQ multiplex PCR. Its table records around 52,000 clones. What was sequenced was PBMCs. The sequence came from a man between 35 and 55 years old in good health and CMV-seropositive. The gene calls are TRBV7-9 and TRBJ1-1; the D is unclear. The CDR3 region has the DNA TGTGCCAGCAGCCCCCTAACTGAAGCTTTCTTT. Protein: CASSPLTEAFF.